This T cell receptor beta chain was sequenced for a study of regulatory T cells in long-lasting Graves disease. HTBI primers from iRepertoire and Arm-PCR of CDR3 regions yielded the TCR beta libraries. Methods used by the authors: Identification of gene segments yielded more than 60 TRBV and more than eleven TRBJ across samples. In TCRdb, the multiplex PCR reads were re-called with MiXCR into one record per CDR3 protein. Here the V and J calls rest on TCRdb's processing, not on the authors' analysis. The sample includes 550,000 or so distinct CDR3 sequences, about 12% of them seen just once. This clonotype was observed many times. The V gene lost 10 bases and the J gene lost 1 base, with 11 bases spanning the gap. The CDR3 contains 13 residues. Germline CDR1 reads MDHEN; CDR2 reads SYDVKM. Time point of the sample: newly diagnosed GD, antithyroid drugs for less than 3 months. TCR sequences were obtained from RNA taken from PBMCs.

The same specimen was also included in a second study, on T cells in Graves' hyperthyroidism and ophthalmopathy.

The rearrangement uses TRBV28 and TRBJ1-3; TRBD1 might be the D (6 bases). This material consisted of peripheral blood mononuclear cells (PBMCs), taken at new diagnosis, from a patient treated with antithyroid drugs. The source of this sequence is a young woman with Graves disease. Here the CDR3 reads CATTTGSGNTIYF. The CDR3 nucleotides read TGTGCCACCACGACAGGATCTGGAAACACCATATATTTT.